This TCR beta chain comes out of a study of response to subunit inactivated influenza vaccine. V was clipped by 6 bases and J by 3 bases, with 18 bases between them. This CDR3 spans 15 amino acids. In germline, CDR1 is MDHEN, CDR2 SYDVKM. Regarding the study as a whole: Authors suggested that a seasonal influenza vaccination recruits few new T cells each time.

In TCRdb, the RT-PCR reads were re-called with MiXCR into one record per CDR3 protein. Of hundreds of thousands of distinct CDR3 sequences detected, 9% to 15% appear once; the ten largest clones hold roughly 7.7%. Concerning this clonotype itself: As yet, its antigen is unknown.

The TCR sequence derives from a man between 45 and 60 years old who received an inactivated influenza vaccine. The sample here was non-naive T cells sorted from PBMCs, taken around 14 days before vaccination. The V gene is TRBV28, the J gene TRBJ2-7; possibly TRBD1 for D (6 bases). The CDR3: CASRQKGHPIYEQYF. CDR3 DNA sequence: TGTGCCAGCAGACAAAAGGGACACCCGATCTACGAGCAGTACTTC.